A single sample gave rise to the 22 T cell receptor beta chains below, sequenced in a study of CD8 T cell repertoires and HIV-1 epitope variants. Here immunoSEQ multiplex PCR was the method, and the copy in TCRdb shows in-frame clones only, minus some. The table lists fewer than 5,500 clones, around 64% of them singletons. Their antigen targets remain unknown. The sample consisted of cultured CD8+ T cells derived from PBMCs. These receptors all stem from a male donor with HIV.

Regarding this clone: Mismatch with germline at one junction end may stem from a read error. This chain joins TRBV9 and TRBJ2-7; perhaps TRBD1 as D (6 bases). Germline V CDR1 and CDR2: SGDLS, YYNGEE. The CDR3 contains 15 residues. CDR3 nucleotide sequence: TGTGCCAGCAGCGTAGGAAACAGGGATGCCTACGGGCAGTACTTC. Amino acid sequence: CASSVGNRDAYGQYF.

In its sample, this clone is medium-sized. The same CDR3 also results from other DNA sequences found in this sample. The chain joins TRBV10-3 to TRBJ1-1, with D uncertain. Per germline, CDR1 ENHRY and CDR2 SYGVKD. V was clipped by 2 bases and J by 5 bases, with 6 bases between them. The CDR3 has 12 residues. The CDR3 DNA sequence: TGTGCCATCAGTGAGGGGGATACTGAAGCTTTCTTT. It encodes CAISEGDTEAFF.

In this sample, this clone turned up a few times. This chain links TRBV5-4 with TRBJ1-5; a possible D gene is TRBD1 (6 bases). Germline V gene data show CDR1 as SGHNT and CDR2 as YYREEE (reference sequence). The CDR3 length is 13 residues. Trimming pared 4 bases from V and 6 bases from J, leaving 11 bases between. This CDR3 reads CASSRDNLQPQHF. The CDR3 nucleotides are TGTGCCAGCAGCCGGGACAATCTTCAGCCCCAGCATTTT.

This clone was seen only a few times. The rearrangement uses TRBV6-6 and TRBJ1-1, with TRBD1 as a possible D gene (6 bases). The V end was cut by 6 bases, the J end by 4 bases, with 15 bases between. Germline assignment: CDR1 MNHNY and CDR2 SVGAGI (reference sequence). CDR3 size: 14 residues. In DNA, the CDR3 is TGTGCCAGCAGCCCCGACAGGATCGGCACTGAAGCTTTCTTT. It is translated as CASSPDRIGTEAFF.

Here the CDR3 DNA reads TGTGCCAGCAGTTTAAGCGGGGGTGTCACAGATACGCAGTATTTT. Protein product: CASSLSGGVTDTQYF. This sequence joins TRBV28 and TRBJ2-3; 8 nucleotides line up with TRBD2. Germline V gene lookup returns CDR1 MDHEN and CDR2 SYDVKM. The V segment lost 2 bases and the J segment 2 bases; nucleotides outside the gene matches: 3. The CDR3 sequence is 15 residues long.

The J gene is TRBJ1-2, the V gene TRBV5-8; D gene ambiguous. Trimming stripped 1 base from V and 8 bases from J, with 9 bases between. Germline V gene lookup returns CDR1 SGHTS and CDR2 YDEGEE. CDR3 length: 12 residues. The CDR3 here is CASSLRAGGYTF. The CDR3, as DNA: TGTGCCAGCAGCTTGCGGGCGGGGGGCTACACCTTC.

The CDR3 loop reads CASSSGTPDVGIQYF. CDR3 coding DNA: TGTGCCAGCAGTTCCGGGACCCCTGATGTGGGCATTCAGTACTTC. The chain joins TRBV28 to TRBJ2-4; D is possibly TRBD1 or TRBD2 (5 bases each). Looked up from germline, CDR1 is MDHEN and CDR2 is SYDVKM. This CDR3 comprises 15 residues. The V and J ends lost 4 bases and 9 bases respectively, with 19 bases between them.

The chain joins TRBV6-5 to TRBJ1-2; D is uncertain. Trimming pared 4 bases from V and 6 bases from J, leaving 12 bases between. Germline V gene data show CDR1 as MNHEY and CDR2 as SVGAGI. The CDR3 has 13 residues. The DNA of the CDR3 is TGTGCCAGCAGTTTTTCGACGGTAGATGGCTACACCTTC. Its translation is CASSFSTVDGYTF.

DNA of the CDR3: TGCAGCGTTGGGGGGGGGATCGACAGGAGCAATCAGCCCCAGCATTTT. Translating gives CSVGGGIDRSNQPQHF. The J gene is TRBJ1-5, the V gene TRBV29-1; weak D call: TRBD1 (6 bases). Germline loops: CDR1 SQVTM, CDR2 ANQGSEA. V was pared by 4 bases and J by 1 base, with 17 bases between. The CDR3 loop spans 16 amino acids.

This clone was seen once. This chain links TRBV9 with TRBJ2-5, with 7 bases lining up with TRBD2. Trimming removed 0 bases from V and 0 bases from J; junction bases left unmatched: 5. The CDR3 is 16 amino acids. Germline values: CDR1 SGDLS, CDR2 YYNGEE. The CDR3 spells CASSVAERGYQETQYF. DNA for the CDR3: TGTGCCAGCAGCGTAGCTGAGCGGGGCTACCAAGAGACCCAGTACTTC. Variable domain in full (rest from reference TRBV9 and TRBJ2-5): DSGVTQTPKHLITATGQRVTLRCSPRSGDLSVYWYQQSLDQGLQFLIQYYNGEERAKGNILERFSAQQFPDLHSELNLSSLELGDSALYFCASSVAERGYQETQYFGPGTRLLVL.

Worth noting for this clone: Other DNA sequences in the sample encode the same CDR3. The V gene is TRBV7-2, the J gene TRBJ1-5; no reliable D call. Germline CDR1 reads SGHTA; CDR2 reads FQGNSA. V was clipped by 5 bases and J by 4 bases, with 9 bases between them. CDR3 size: 13 residues. CDR3 DNA: TGTGCCAGCAGCCTTCGACCTAATCAGCCCCAGCATTTT. As protein: CASSLRPNQPQHF.

The rearrangement links TRBV6-5 to TRBJ2-7; 10 nucleotides align to TRBD2. The CDR3 has 14 residues. The germline V gene encodes CDR1 MNHEY and CDR2 SVGAGI. V trimming: 8 bases; J trimming: 2 bases; junction bases outside the gene matches: 6. The CDR3 loop is CASWEAGGAYEQYF. Here the CDR3 DNA reads TGTGCCAGCTGGGAAGCGGGAGGGGCCTACGAGCAGTACTTC.

This clone was seen only a few times. The J gene is TRBJ2-4, the V gene TRBV5-4; 11 nucleotides match TRBD1. This CDR3 region has 16 residues. The V gene's germline CDR1 is SGHNT and CDR2 YYREEE (reference sequence). Trimming removed 0 bases from V and 2 bases from J; junction bases left unmatched: 1. CDR3 sequence: CASSLGDRGTKNIQYF. CDR3 coding DNA: TGTGCCAGCAGCTTGGGGGACAGGGGGACCAAAAACATTCAGTACTTC.

This chain uses TRBV6-1 with TRBJ2-3, with 7 nucleotides matching TRBD2. CDR1 and CDR2 (germline): MNHNS, SASEGT. The CDR3 loop spans 15 amino acids. After removal of 8 bases from V and 2 bases from J, the junction contained 10 bases not matched to a gene. CDR3 in amino acids: CASPSGEAYTDTQYF. The CDR3 DNA sequence: TGTGCCAGCCCGAGCGGGGAGGCCTACACAGATACGCAGTATTTT.

This chain links TRBV6-5 with TRBJ2-5; 8 bases fit TRBD1. The CDR3 consists of 14 residues. The V segment lost 4 bases and the J segment 1 base; nucleotides outside the gene matches: 2. Germline lookup yields CDR1 MNHEY and CDR2 SVGAGI. The CDR3 here is CASSLGTGQETQYF. The CDR3 coding sequence is TGTGCCAGCAGTTTAGGGACAGGCCAAGAGACCCAGTACTTC.

This rearrangement joins TRBV6-1 to TRBJ2-7; possibly TRBD1 for D (5 bases). The germline CDR1 and CDR2 sequences are MNHNS and SASEGT. The ends were cut back, 8 bases at V and 2 bases at J, with 16 bases in the middle. The CDR3 is 14 amino acids. The CDR3 here is CASHNTQVTYEQYF. In DNA, the CDR3 is TGTGCCAGCCATAACACACAGGTTACCTACGAGCAGTACTTC.

The J gene is TRBJ2-5, the V gene TRBV7-7; D tentatively reads TRBD1 or TRBD2 (5 bases each). Germline CDR1 reads SSHAT; CDR2 reads FNYEAQ (reference sequence). Trimming took off 5 bases at V and 0 bases at J, with 19 bases between the two ends. The CDR3 runs 17 residues. CDR3 coding DNA: TGTGCCAGCAGCAAAGGGACGGAATCAACACACCAAGAGACCCAGTACTTC. This sequence encodes CASSKGTESTHQETQYF. The full variable domain, its missing parts supplied by reference TRBV7-7 and TRBJ2-5, is GAGVSQSPRYKVTKRGQDVTLRCDPISSHATLYWYQQALGQGPEFLTYFNYEAQPDKSGLPSDRFSAERPEGSISTLTIQRTEQRDSAMYRCASSKGTESTHQETQYFGPGTRLLVL.

The chain couples TRBV15 to TRBJ2-5, with D possibly matching TRBD1 (6 bases). The CDR3 is made up of 14 amino acids. Germline values: CDR1 LNHNV, CDR2 YYDKDF (reference sequence). Trimming removed 6 bases from V and 3 bases from J, with 14 bases in between. CDR3 in amino acids: CATRPTGKEETQYF. The CDR3 bases are TGTGCCACCAGACCTACAGGGAAGGAAGAGACCCAGTACTTC.

This clone was detected once. The rearrangement uses TRBV4-2 and TRBJ1-3; maybe TRBD1 (5 bases). The V gene's germline CDR1 is LGHNA and CDR2 YNFKEQ. V gave up 0 bases and J gave up 0 bases, with 18 bases separating them. The CDR3 sequence is 19 residues long. The CDR3 DNA is TGTGCCAGCAGCCAAGAGGGACCGGGACTCTCGAGCTCTGGAAACACCATATATTTT. It encodes CASSQEGPGLSSSGNTIYF.

In its sample, this clone was seen once. The chain has TRBV28 and TRBJ2-1; 7 bases match TRBD2. Germline V CDR1 and CDR2: MDHEN, SYDVKM. This CDR3 is built from 15 residues. Trimming at V came to 6 bases and at J to 7 bases, leaving 12 bases not matched to a gene. The chain's CDR3 is CASSPGRGGINEQFF. The CDR3 nucleotides read TGTGCCAGCAGCCCCGGAAGGGGAGGGATTAATGAGCAGTTCTTC.

The rearrangement joins TRBV28 to TRBJ2-1, with 14 bases aligning to TRBD2. Germline values: CDR1 MDHEN, CDR2 SYDVKM. The CDR3 is made up of 24 amino acids. V was pared by 3 bases and J by 2 bases, with 24 bases of the junction left unmatched. DNA for the CDR3: TGTGCCAGCAGTTTCCCCCAAACCGACAATGAGGGGACTAGCGGGAGTGGAACCTACAATGAGCAGTTCTTC. Its protein is CASSFPQTDNEGTSGSGTYNEQFF.

The chain carries TRBV15 and TRBJ2-5; perhaps TRBD2 as D (6 bases). The CDR3 length is 15 residues. Trimming left V 1 base short and J 5 bases short, with 14 bases between. Germline V gene data show CDR1 as LNHNV and CDR2 as YYDKDF (reference sequence). In DNA form, the CDR3 reads TGTGCCACCAGCAGAGCTCGGAGGGAATGGGAGACCCAGTACTTC. Translation: CATSRARREWETQYF.